The next 18 T cell receptor beta chains were all read from a single sample in a study of OX40 agonist ivuxolimab in advanced cancers. Clones were sequenced by immunoSEQ multiplex PCR, and TCRdb holds only the in-frame ones, with some missing. Of about 110,000 clones listed, 85% to 95% are singletons. Sequencing was performed on CD4+ or CD8+ T cells sorted from blood, taken in a trial of the OX40 agonist ivuxolimab. The receptors were sampled from an adult with an advanced solid tumor such as melanoma, head and neck, liver or kidney cancer.

The chain carries TRBV6-5 and TRBJ1-1; 7 bases are shared with TRBD1. Trimming at V came to 6 bases and at J to 3 bases, leaving 7 bases not matched to a gene. CDR3 length equals 14 residues. Per the germline V gene, CDR1 is MNHEY and CDR2 is SVGAGI. The CDR3 DNA sequence: TGTGCCAGCAGAAACCACAGGGGTGACACTGAAGCTTTCTTT. Residues: CASRNHRGDTEAFF.

This clone has a single count. Distinct nucleotide sequences in the sample also encode this CDR3. The chain recombines TRBV30 with TRBJ2-5; 8 bases map to TRBD2. With V trimmed by 0 bases and J by 2 bases, 2 bases remained unmatched. The CDR3 sequence is 14 residues long. CDR1 and CDR2 (germline): GTSNPN, SVGIG (reference sequence). The CDR3 protein is CAWSVGGGQETQYF. The CDR3 DNA reads TGTGCCTGGAGTGTAGGCGGGGGGCAAGAGACCCAGTACTTC.

The gene calls are TRBV5-6 and TRBJ2-2; TRBD1 matches 7 bases. V dropped 0 bases and J dropped 7; count of bases not matched to a gene: 6. The CDR3 has 15 residues. Germline values: CDR1 SGHDT, CDR2 YYEEEE. CDR3 sequence reads: CASSLGRGHVGELFF. CDR3 bases: TGTGCCAGCAGCTTGGGAAGGGGGCATGTCGGGGAGCTGTTTTTT.

The V gene is TRBV7-9, the J gene TRBJ1-1, with 10 bases lining up with TRBD1. The CDR3 length is 12 residues. The germline V gene encodes CDR1 SEHNR and CDR2 FQNEAQ (reference sequence). J lost 7 bases, V lost 5 bases, and 1 base had no gene match. The CDR3 here is CASSGQGGEAFF. CDR3 nucleotides: TGTGCCAGCAGCGGACAGGGGGGTGAAGCTTTCTTT.

V usage is TRBV7-8 and J usage is TRBJ1-5, with 7 positions matching TRBD1. Germline CDR1 is SGHVS and CDR2 is FQNEAQ. The CDR3 extends over 16 amino acids. Trimming took 2 bases from V and 6 from J; bases not matched to a gene: 10. CDR3 amino acids: CASSLWGDSLVQPQHF. CDR3 in DNA: TGTGCCAGCAGCTTATGGGGGGACAGTCTGGTTCAGCCCCAGCATTTT.

The V gene is TRBV5-6, the J gene TRBJ1-5; D may be TRBD1 (6 bases). Germline V CDR1 and CDR2: SGHDT, YYEEEE. This CDR3 has 15 residues. Trimming removed 0 bases from V and 2 bases from J, with 9 bases in between. The CDR3 here is CASSLGSGGNQPQHF. CDR3 coding DNA: TGTGCCAGCAGCTTGGGATCAGGGGGCAATCAGCCCCAGCATTTT.

The genes are TRBV30 and TRBJ2-1; no clear D gene. Germline lookup yields CDR1 GTSNPN and CDR2 SVGIG (reference sequence). The CDR3 is 15 residues long. Trimming left V 5 bases short and J 0 bases short, with 14 bases between. The CDR3 here is CAWGVGVGSYNEQFF. The CDR3 DNA sequence: TGTGCCTGGGGAGTCGGAGTCGGCTCCTACAATGAGCAGTTCTTC.

The V call is TRBV19, the J call TRBJ2-1; TRBD2 might be the D (6 bases). CDR3 length equals 14 residues. V lost 5 bases and J lost 7, with 15 bases in between. Germline loops: CDR1 LNHDA, CDR2 SQIVND (reference sequence). In DNA form, the CDR3 reads TGTGCCAGTAGTCCCGGGACTGGGAGGAATGAGCAGTTCTTC. This codes for CASSPGTGRNEQFF.

As DNA, the CDR3 is TGTGCCGGAACCCCCGGGACAGGGGCTGACGCCTATGGCTACACCTTC. Its translation is CAGTPGTGADAYGYTF. This sequence joins TRBV7-9 and TRBJ1-2; the match to TRBD1 covers 10 bases. The CDR3 has 16 amino acids. J gave up 4 bases and V 11 bases, and 16 bases lay outside the gene matches. Germline V lookup: CDR1 SEHNR, CDR2 FQNEAQ (reference sequence).

J is TRBJ1-4 and V is TRBV14; weak D call: TRBD1 (6 bases). Trimming removed 4 bases at V and 12 bases at J, with 18 bases between. The CDR3 is made up of 14 amino acids. Germline V lookup: CDR1 SGHDN, CDR2 FVKESK. The DNA for the CDR3 is TGTGCCAGCAGCCCCGAAATCGTGCAGGGGCAACTGTTTTTT. It encodes CASSPEIVQGQLFF. Combining the CDR3 with reference TRBV14 and TRBJ1-4 gives the whole variable domain EAGVTQFPSHSVIEKGQTVTLRCDPISGHDNLYWYRRVMGKEIKFLLHFVKESKQDESGMPNNRFLAERTGGTYSTLKVQPAELEDSGVYFCASSPEIVQGQLFFGSGTQLSVL.

V usage is TRBV7-4 and J usage is TRBJ2-5, with 7 bases that match TRBD1. J lost 3 bases, V lost 1 base, and 8 bases had no gene match. The CDR3 runs 16 residues. Germline V gives CDR1 SGHVT, CDR2 SQSDAQ. CDR3 protein: CASSLGYGDREETQYF. The CDR3 DNA sequence: TGTGCCAGCAGCTTAGGGTATGGGGACAGAGAAGAGACCCAGTACTTC.

The chain is built from TRBV5-1 and TRBJ2-1, with no clear D. Germline V lookup: CDR1 SGHRS, CDR2 YFSETQ. Between the trimmed V and J ends, which lost 0 bases and 4 bases, there was a span of 8 bases. This CDR3 region has 14 residues. The CDR3 DNA sequence: TGCGCCAGCAGCTTGGTAGGTACTTACAATGAGCAGTTCTTC. It is translated as CASSLVGTYNEQFF.

V gene TRBV11-1 combines with J gene TRBJ2-2; 13 bases are a match to TRBD2. The ends lost 1 base at V and 3 bases at J; junction bases unmatched: 2. This CDR3 is 17 amino acids long. Germline V gene lookup returns CDR1 SGHAT and CDR2 FQDESV (reference sequence). CDR3 sequence (DNA): TGTGCCAGCAGCTTAGGAGGACTAGCGGGGGACACCGGGGAGCTGTTTTTT. Translated: CASSLGGLAGDTGELFF.

This clone was seen a single time. The J gene is TRBJ2-7, the V gene TRBV5-1; 8 nucleotides match TRBD1. Losses at the gene ends were 0 bases for V and 7 bases for J; bases not matched to a gene: 6. The CDR3 loop spans 14 amino acids. CDR1 SGHRS and CDR2 YFSETQ come from the germline V gene. CDR3 DNA sequence: TGCGCCAGCAGCTTGGGGCAGGGGGCGGAGGAGCAGTACTTC. This encodes CASSLGQGAEEQYF.

The J gene is TRBJ2-3, the V gene TRBV14, with 7 bases that match TRBD2. V dropped 1 base and J dropped 7; count of bases not matched to a gene: 5. CDR3 length equals 14 residues. Germline assignment: CDR1 SGHDN and CDR2 FVKESK. The CDR3 sequence: CASSQGLAVNTQYF. CDR3 DNA: TGTGCCAGCAGCCAAGGCCTAGCGGTGAATACGCAGTATTTT.

The V gene is TRBV6-6, the J gene TRBJ2-7; 8 bases are a match to TRBD2. CDR3 length equals 14 residues. Germline V CDR1 and CDR2: MNHNY, SVGAGI (reference sequence). Trimming at V came to 2 bases and at J to 3 bases, leaving 3 bases not matched to a gene. CDR3 coding DNA: TGTGCCAGCAGTTACAGGCGGGAGGTCTACGAGCAGTACTTC. It is translated as CASSYRREVYEQYF.

The chain couples TRBV7-6 to TRBJ2-2, with 8 positions matching TRBD2. Germline lookup yields CDR1 SGHVS and CDR2 FNYEAQ. Trimming took 0 bases from V and 1 from J; bases not matched to a gene: 4. CDR3 length equals 17 residues. The CDR3 DNA reads as TGTGCCAGCAGCTTAGCAGGGAGCGGGAGGAACACCGGGGAGCTGTTTTTT. This encodes CASSLAGSGRNTGELFF.

The chain is built from TRBV19 and TRBJ1-5; D remains unclear. CDR1 is LNHDA and CDR2 is SQIVND in the germline V gene (reference sequence). Trimming shortened V by 5 bases and J by 5 bases, and 10 bases separated the two germline ends. There are 13 residues in the CDR3. The chain's CDR3 is CASSLGFDQPQHF. As DNA, the CDR3 is TGTGCCAGTAGTCTTGGGTTTGATCAGCCCCAGCATTTT.